These 25 T cell receptor beta chains came from one sample sequenced in a study of blood T cell repertoires in COVID-19. Data came from immunoSEQ multiplex PCR; TCRdb stores just in-frame clones and leaves some out. The top ten hold 12% of the sample, which has about 270,000 clones, roughly 90% seen once. The sample taken for sequencing was peripheral blood. The receptor set was obtained from a woman in her twenties or thirties with COVID-19, enrolled during active disease.

The chain uses TRBV2 and TRBJ1-2; 8 bases are shared with TRBD1. Losses at the gene ends were 3 bases for V and 7 bases for J; bases not matched to a gene: 4. The CDR3 contains 13 residues. Germline CDR1 SNHLY, CDR2 FYNNEI. CDR3 nucleotide sequence: TGTGCCAGCAGTGAGAGACAGGGGAGTGGCTACACCTTC. This codes for CASSERQGSGYTF.

The V gene is TRBV6-5, the J gene TRBJ2-1, with a possible D match to TRBD2 (6 bases). V lost 2 bases to trimming and J lost 0 bases, with 8 bases between them. The CDR3 consists of 15 residues. Germline lookup yields CDR1 MNHEY and CDR2 SVGAGI. The CDR3 bases are TGTGCCAGCAGTTACGGGGGGAGCTCCTACAATGAGCAGTTCTTC. Amino acids: CASSYGGSSYNEQFF.

This clone was seen a few times. CDR3 in amino acids: CASSGTGGSYEQYF. The CDR3 nucleotides read TGTGCCAGTAGTGGGACAGGGGGCTCCTACGAGCAGTACTTC. The V call is TRBV19, the J call TRBJ2-7, with TRBD1 identical over 11 bases. The germline gives CDR1 LNHDA, CDR2 SQIVND (reference sequence). Losses at the gene ends were 5 bases for V and 0 bases for J; bases not matched to a gene: 0. The CDR3 has 14 residues.

This clone was seen only once. In nucleotides, the CDR3 is TGTGCCAGCAGCGTAGGGAGGGGGAGGGGTGACGCTGAAGCTTTCTTT. Translating it yields CASSVGRGRGDAEAFF. V and J are TRBV9 and TRBJ1-1; D might be TRBD1 (6 bases). Per germline, CDR1 SGDLS and CDR2 YYNGEE. The CDR3 totals 16 residues. V was clipped by 0 bases and J by 6 bases, with 18 bases between them.

The rearrangement joins TRBV5-1 to TRBJ2-7, with D possibly matching TRBD2 (5 bases). V lost 0 bases, J lost 6 bases, and 16 bases lay in between. This CDR3 has 15 amino acids. Germline-derived CDR1 and CDR2 are SGHRS and YFSETQ. As DNA, the CDR3 is TGCGCCAGCAGCTTGGCCGGGCTTGGGGAGTTCGAGCAGTACTTC. It codes for CASSLAGLGEFEQYF.

This clone was recorded once. The chain joins TRBV18 to TRBJ2-4, with 10 bases that match TRBD2. V lost 4 bases, J lost 8 bases, and 14 bases stayed unmatched. Germline V gene sequence: CDR1 KGHSH, CDR2 LQKENI. This CDR3 has 17 residues. CDR3 region: CASSLSGLAGVRDIQYF. The CDR3 DNA reads TGTGCCAGCTCACTCTCCGGGCTAGCGGGGGTGAGGGACATTCAGTACTTC.

The rearrangement joins TRBV5-1 to TRBJ2-3; TRBD1 matches at 10 bases. The CDR3 contains 18 residues. Germline V CDR1 and CDR2: SGHRS, YFSETQ. V lost 4 bases and J lost 2; bases outside the gene matches: 13. The DNA of the CDR3 is TGCGCCAGCAGCGGGACAGGGGCGGGACACACCTACACAGATACGCAGTATTTT. Translation gives CASSGTGAGHTYTDTQYF.

This chain links TRBV7-9 with TRBJ2-7; no firm D call. V lost 1 base to trimming and J lost 0 bases, with 7 bases between them. Germline CDR1 and CDR2: SEHNR and FQNEAQ (reference sequence). The CDR3 has 14 residues. The CDR3: CASSLVSSSYEQYF. DNA of the CDR3: TGTGCCAGCAGCTTAGTGTCTAGCTCCTACGAGCAGTACTTC.

Here the CDR3 reads CSAIQIGTQYF. DNA for the CDR3: TGCAGTGCTATCCAGATTGGTACGCAGTATTTT. The chain joins TRBV20-1 to TRBJ2-3; D unresolved. In germline, CDR1 is DFQATT, CDR2 SNEGSKA (reference sequence). The CDR3 covers 11 residues. V was clipped by 4 bases and J by 8 bases, with 10 bases between them.

This rearrangement joins TRBV20-1 to TRBJ1-2; D ambiguous. Looked up from germline, CDR1 is DFQATT and CDR2 is SNEGSKA (reference sequence). This CDR3 is 14 amino acids long. Trimming cost V 3 bases and J 8 bases, with 19 bases left between them. This CDR3 is CSASAGGIRWGYTF. The CDR3 DNA follows: TGCAGTGCTAGTGCGGGTGGCATTAGATGGGGCTACACCTTC.

The chain employs TRBV19 and TRBJ1-1; D is perhaps TRBD1 (5 bases). The germline CDR1 and CDR2 sequences are LNHDA and SQIVND (reference sequence). The CDR3 loop spans 15 amino acids. V dropped 1 base and J dropped 0 bases, with 9 bases sitting between them. The CDR3 reads CASSIGGRVNTEAFF. The CDR3 DNA reads TGTGCCAGTAGTATAGGCGGCAGGGTGAACACTGAAGCTTTCTTT.

The chain combines TRBV19 with TRBJ2-7; D is perhaps TRBD1 (6 bases). Per the germline V gene, CDR1 is LNHDA and CDR2 is SQIVND (reference sequence). Trimming shortened V by 7 bases and J by 5 bases, and 15 bases separated the two germline ends. The CDR3 contains 13 residues. Here the CDR3 reads CASNYGQTDEQYF. The CDR3 coding sequence is TGTGCCAGTAATTATGGACAGACCGACGAGCAGTACTTC.

V gene TRBV19 combines with J gene TRBJ2-7; TRBD1 agrees at 8 bases. Germline loops: CDR1 LNHDA, CDR2 SQIVND (reference sequence). V gave up 5 bases and J gave up 4 bases; unmatched junction bases: 7. The CDR3 has 14 residues. In nucleotides, the CDR3 is TGTGCCAGTAGTTGGGGACAGGCGTCATACGAGCAGTACTTC. It codes for CASSWGQASYEQYF.

In this sample, this clone turned up a few times. The chain joins TRBV6-5 to TRBJ2-7; 10 nucleotides line up with TRBD1. V lost 6 bases to trimming and J lost 6 bases; unmatched junction nucleotides: 5. Germline V gene lookup returns CDR1 MNHEY and CDR2 SVGAGI. The CDR3 is made up of 13 amino acids. CDR3 region: CASRGTGAGEQYF. CDR3 nucleotides: TGTGCCAGCAGGGGGACAGGGGCTGGCGAGCAGTACTTC.

A few counts support this clone. This sequence joins TRBV3-1 (or the pseudogene TRBV3-2) and TRBJ1-5; D call uncertain. V lost 1 base and J lost 9, with 10 bases in between. The CDR3 is made up of 13 amino acids. Germline loops: CDR1 LGHDT, CDR2 YNNKEL (reference sequence). The CDR3 bases are TGTGCCAGCAGCCAAGGTTCCGGTCGGCCCCAGCATTTT. Protein: CASSQGSGRPQHF.

CDR3 nucleotide sequence: TGTGCCAGCAGCTCCTCGGCCAGGGAGGAAAACATTCAGTACTTC. Protein sequence: CASSSSAREENIQYF. V gene TRBV7-9 combines with J gene TRBJ2-4; D may be TRBD2 (6 bases). There are 15 residues in the CDR3. Germline V lookup: CDR1 SEHNR, CDR2 FQNEAQ (reference sequence). Trimming shortened V by 4 bases and J by 5 bases, and 15 bases separated the two germline ends.

The sample holds one count of this clone. The chain carries TRBV5-1 and TRBJ2-7; possible D gene TRBD2, 7 bases. Germline assignment: CDR1 SGHRS and CDR2 YFSETQ. This CDR3 spans 13 amino acids. Trimming took off 4 bases at V and 7 bases at J, with 15 bases between the two ends. The CDR3 nucleotides are TGCGCCAGCAGCCCCCTGGGGGGGCAAGAGCAGTACTTC. Amino acids: CASSPLGGQEQYF.

The rearrangement links TRBV9 to TRBJ1-6, with D perhaps matching TRBD1 (6 bases). The CDR3 loop spans 16 amino acids. The ends were cut back, 3 bases at V and 9 bases at J, with 19 bases in the middle. The germline V gene encodes CDR1 SGDLS and CDR2 YYNGEE. CDR3 DNA: TGTGCCAGCAGCGACAGGGACGGGTCTTCCTTTTCACCCCTCCACTTT. Protein product: CASSDRDGSSFSPLHF.

V gene TRBV27 combines with J gene TRBJ2-2; 8 bases line up with TRBD2. This CDR3 comprises 20 residues. V was pared by 4 bases and J by 4 bases, with 20 bases of the junction left unmatched. From germline, CDR1 is MNHEY and CDR2 SMNVEV (reference sequence). The CDR3 loop is CASSSLQRIGAGALTGELFF. The CDR3 nucleotides are TGTGCCAGCAGTTCACTCCAGAGAATCGGAGCGGGGGCCCTCACCGGGGAGCTGTTTTTT.

The chain combines TRBV28 with TRBJ1-6; 7 bases fit TRBD1. The CDR3 extends over 16 amino acids. The trim removed 6 bases at V and 3 bases at J, leaving 8 bases unmatched. From germline, CDR1 is MDHEN and CDR2 SYDVKM. The CDR3 reads CASSFGQEDYNSPLHF. CDR3 in DNA: TGTGCCAGCAGCTTCGGACAGGAGGACTATAATTCACCCCTCCACTTT.

This chain connects TRBV6-1 to TRBJ2-1; tentative D call: TRBD2 (5 bases). The CDR3 totals 18 residues. V gave up 0 bases and J gave up 3 bases, with 18 bases separating them. Germline assignment: CDR1 MNHNS and CDR2 SASEGT. The CDR3: CASSEAPRGERFYNEQFF. CDR3 nucleotides: TGTGCCAGCAGTGAAGCGCCTCGGGGTGAGCGGTTCTACAATGAGCAGTTCTTC.

The V gene is TRBV5-4, the J gene TRBJ1-1; unclear D gene. The length of the CDR3 is 16 residues. Trimming removed 1 base at V and 5 bases at J, with 18 bases between. The V gene's germline CDR1 is SGHNT and CDR2 YYREEE (reference sequence). The CDR3 DNA sequence: TGTGCCAGCAGCTTGCCCGGGAGCCACATAAAAACTGAAGCTTTCTTT. Translating it yields CASSLPGSHIKTEAFF. Complete variable domain (other parts from reference TRBV5-4 and TRBJ1-1): ETGVTQSPTHLIKTRGQQVTLRCSSQSGHNTVSWYQQALGQGPQFIFQYYREEENGRGNFPPRFSGLQFPNYSSELNVNALELDDSALYLCASSLPGSHIKTEAFFGQGTRLTVV.

The chain couples TRBV5-5 to TRBJ2-7; 11 bases match TRBD2. V lost 0 bases, J lost 0 bases, and 8 bases stayed unmatched. Germline CDR1 and CDR2: SGHKS and YYEKEE (reference sequence). The CDR3 extends over 18 amino acids. CDR3 sequence reads: CASSLGARLAGPSYEQYF. The CDR3 coding sequence is TGTGCCAGCAGCTTGGGGGCCCGACTAGCGGGGCCCTCCTACGAGCAGTACTTC. The whole variable domain, remainder taken from reference TRBV5-5 and TRBJ2-7, is DAGVTQSPTHLIKTRGQQVTLRCSPISGHKSVSWYQQVLGQGPQFIFQYYEKEERGRGNFPDRFSARQFPNYSSELNVNALLLGDSALYLCASSLGARLAGPSYEQYFGPGTRLTVT.

The sample holds a few counts of this clone. The V call is TRBV7-6, the J call TRBJ1-3; D gene unclear. Germline CDR1 SGHVS, CDR2 FNYEAQ. The CDR3 consists of 14 residues. V was clipped by 1 base and J by 7 bases, with 11 bases between them. The CDR3 DNA reads TGTGCCAGCAGCTTAGACGAGGGTTTGAACACCATATATTTT. Its protein is CASSLDEGLNTIYF. Full variable domain (missing parts from reference TRBV7-6 and TRBJ1-3): GAGVSQSPRYKVTKRGQDVALRCDPISGHVSLYWYRQALGQGPEFLTYFNYEAQQDKSGLPNDRFSAERPEGSISTLTIQRTEQRDSAMYRCASSLDEGLNTIYFGEGSWLTVV.

The V call is TRBV30, the J call TRBJ1-6; 7 bases line up with TRBD1. This CDR3 has 13 amino acids. Germline lookup yields CDR1 GTSNPN and CDR2 SVGIG (reference sequence). V dropped 2 bases and J dropped 8; count of bases not matched to a gene: 3. CDR3 in DNA: TGTGCCTGGAGTTCCACAGGGGATTCACCCCTCCACTTT. It specifies CAWSSTGDSPLHF.